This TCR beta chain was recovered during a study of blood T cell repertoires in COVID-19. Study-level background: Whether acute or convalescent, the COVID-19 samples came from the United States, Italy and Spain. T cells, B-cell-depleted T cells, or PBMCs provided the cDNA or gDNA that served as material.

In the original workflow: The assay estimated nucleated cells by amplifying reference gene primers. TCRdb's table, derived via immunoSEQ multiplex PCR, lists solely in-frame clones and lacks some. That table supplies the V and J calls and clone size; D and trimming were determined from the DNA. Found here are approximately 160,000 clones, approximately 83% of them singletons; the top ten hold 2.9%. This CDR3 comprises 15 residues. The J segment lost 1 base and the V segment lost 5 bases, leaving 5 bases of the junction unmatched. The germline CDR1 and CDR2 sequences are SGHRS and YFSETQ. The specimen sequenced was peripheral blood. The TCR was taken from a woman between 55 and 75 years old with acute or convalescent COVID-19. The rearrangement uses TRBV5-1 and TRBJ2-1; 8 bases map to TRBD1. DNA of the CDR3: TGCGCCAGCAGTCTGGACAGGGCTTCCTACAATGAGCAGTTCTTC. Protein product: CASSLDRASYNEQFF.